This paragraph reports one T cell receptor beta chain. Looked up from germline, CDR1 is LNHNV and CDR2 is YYDKDF (reference sequence). This CDR3 comprises 17 residues. The ends lost 1 base at V and 0 bases at J; junction bases unmatched: 6. Authors' processing steps: Cell counts per sample came from amplifying reference gene primers. Only in-frame clones appear in the TCRdb table, and some are missing; sequencing was by immunoSEQ multiplex PCR. The D gene and trimming were derived from the DNA, and the V and J assignments and clone size from that table. The repertoire consists of about 58,000 clones, with 80% to 90% occurring once and the leading ten covering under 1.5%. These data belong to a study of blood T cell repertoires in COVID-19. Study in general: Acute and convalescent COVID-19 samples came from the United States, Italy and Spain. Sources were T cells, B-cell-depleted T cells, or PBMCs; the material itself was cDNA or gDNA.

V gene TRBV15 combines with J gene TRBJ2-1, with TRBD1 matching over 7 bases. This sequence was found in a man aged 55 to 70 with acute or convalescent COVID-19. The sample consisted of peripheral blood. Here the CDR3 DNA reads TGTGCCACCAGCAGAGCCCTCCGACAGGGCTCCTACAATGAGCAGTTCTTC. Amino acid sequence: CATSRALRQGSYNEQFF.